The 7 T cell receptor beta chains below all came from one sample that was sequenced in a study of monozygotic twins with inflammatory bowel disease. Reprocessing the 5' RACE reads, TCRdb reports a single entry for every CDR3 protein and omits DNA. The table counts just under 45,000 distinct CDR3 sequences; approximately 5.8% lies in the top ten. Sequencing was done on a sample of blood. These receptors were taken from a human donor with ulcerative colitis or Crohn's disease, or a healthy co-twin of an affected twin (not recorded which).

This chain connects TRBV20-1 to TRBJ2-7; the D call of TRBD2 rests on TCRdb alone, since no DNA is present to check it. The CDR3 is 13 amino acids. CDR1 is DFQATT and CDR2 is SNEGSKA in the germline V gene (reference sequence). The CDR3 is CSARLAGNYEQYF.

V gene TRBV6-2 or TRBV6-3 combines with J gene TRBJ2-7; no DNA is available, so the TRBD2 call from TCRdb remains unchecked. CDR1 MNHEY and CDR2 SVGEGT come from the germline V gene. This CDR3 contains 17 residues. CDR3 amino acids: CASSSSLTSGRPYEQYF.

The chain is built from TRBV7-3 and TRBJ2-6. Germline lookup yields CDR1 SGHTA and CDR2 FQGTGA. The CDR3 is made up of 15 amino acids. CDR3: CASSLESSGANVLTF. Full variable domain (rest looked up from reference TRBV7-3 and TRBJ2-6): GAGVSQTPSNKVTEKGKYVELRCDPISGHTALYWYRQSLGQGPEFLIYFQGTGAADDSGLPNDRFFAVRPEGSVSTLKIQRTERGDSAVYLCASSLESSGANVLTFGAGSRLTVL.

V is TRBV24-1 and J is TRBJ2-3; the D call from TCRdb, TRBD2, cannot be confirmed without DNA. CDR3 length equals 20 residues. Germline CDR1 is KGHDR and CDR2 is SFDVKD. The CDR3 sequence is CATSDPGRTSGGLRADTQYF.

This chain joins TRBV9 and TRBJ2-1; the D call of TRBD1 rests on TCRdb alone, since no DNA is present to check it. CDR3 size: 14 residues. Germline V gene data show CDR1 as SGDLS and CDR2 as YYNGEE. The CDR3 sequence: CASSVQTANNEQFF.

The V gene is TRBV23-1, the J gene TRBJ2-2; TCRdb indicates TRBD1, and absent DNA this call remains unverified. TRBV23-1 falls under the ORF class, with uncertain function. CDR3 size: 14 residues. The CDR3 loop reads CARDRDAISGELFF.

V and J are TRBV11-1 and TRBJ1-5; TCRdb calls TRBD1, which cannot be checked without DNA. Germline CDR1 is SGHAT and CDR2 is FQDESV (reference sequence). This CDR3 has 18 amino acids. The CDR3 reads CASSLNSGDRGSSQPQHF. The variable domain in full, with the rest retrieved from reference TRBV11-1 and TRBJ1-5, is EAEVAQSPRYKITEKSQAVAFWCDPISGHATLYWYRQILGQGPELLVQFQDESVVDDSQLPKDRFSAERLKGVDSTLKIQPAELGDSAMYLCASSLNSGDRGSSQPQHFGDGTRLSIL.